A selection of T cell receptor beta chains follows, all from one sample in a study of blood T cell repertoires in COVID-19. Sequencing used immunoSEQ multiplex PCR; TCRdb keeps in-frame clones, though not all of them. The table has 150,000 to 200,000 clones, around 77% seen once; the top ten hold 17%. The sequencing input was peripheral blood. These receptors all come from a man in his sixties with active or convalescent COVID-19. The CDR3 runs from the conserved cysteine through the conserved F or W.

v_call cdr3_aa
TRBV27 CASSPPGRPNTEAFF
TRBV7-2 CASTRQGAPGANVLTF
TRBV9 CASSAELGGAGEAFF
TRBV15 CATSRGGTLGYTF
TRBV7-2 CASSLWFSDTEAFF
TRBV18 CASSPGGENSPLHF
TRBV3-1/TRBV3-2 CASSQTWDSQQPQHF
TRBV6-6 CASSLTSGRGNEQFF
TRBV6-4 CASSPDWGLGQPQHF
TRBV6-5 CASTRDTTTGELFF
TRBV4-2 CASSQDYGTGGSGYTF
TRBV5-6 CASRRDRGDTQYF
TRBV7-9 CASSLAGTSGSREQFF
TRBV9 CASSPQGVGTDTQYF
TRBV10-3 CAISESTTSTNYEQYF
TRBV20-1 CSARGANVLTF